This entry concerns a single T cell receptor beta chain. Antigen unknown. Profiling relied on immunoSEQ multiplex PCR, and the TCRdb table lists in-frame clones only, not all of them. The sample holds some 130,000 clones, around 85% seen once. The data were obtained in a study of T cell responses to AZD1222 COVID-19 vaccine. The CDR3 runs 13 residues. Trimming left V 10 bases short and J 1 base short, with 13 bases between. Germline V gives CDR1 ENHRY, CDR2 SYGVKD. Study-level findings and limits: White British ancestry dominated among donors, who included more females, and clonal diversity was possibly underestimated.

This receptor was obtained from an adult in good health. The source was peripheral blood, collected on day 0 of AZD1222 vaccination. The genes are TRBV10-3 and TRBJ1-1, with no clear D. Here the CDR3 reads CANRDNENTEAFF. CDR3 nucleotides: TGTGCCAACCGGGATAATGAGAACACTGAAGCTTTCTTT.